The sequence of this TCR beta chain was determined in a study of T cells in Graves' hyperthyroidism and ophthalmopathy. General observations from the study: Classification by a 13 V-J model distinguished ophthalmopathy from stable hyperthyroidism.

There are many counts of this clonotype. Its antigen remains unknown. The TCR beta CDR3 regions underwent amplification using RNA transcripts as the source. The study used the HTBI primer set for a first-round RT-PCR of the TCR CDR3. TCRdb re-analysed the multiplex PCR reads in MiXCR, keeping a single row per CDR3 protein. The table shows about 840,000 distinct CDR3 sequences, with approximately 40% occurring only once. An absence of ophthalmopathy progression within 18 months meant stable Graves' hyperthyroidism. Each diagnosis drew on symptoms, thyroxine, TRAb, thyroid ultrasound and orbital computed tomography findings. The authors obtained PBMCs from roughly 9.7 ml of fresh peripheral blood. This clonotype was sampled from a man younger than 35 with Graves' hyperthyroidism. Sequenced sample: blood.

The CDR3 DNA follows: TGTGCGTCCGCGGGGAACACCGGGGAGCTGTTTTTT. Protein: CASAGNTGELFF. The chain employs TRBV24-1 and TRBJ2-2; D might be TRBD2 (5 bases). Germline values: CDR1 KGHDR, CDR2 SFDVKD. The CDR3 is made up of 12 amino acids.